The TCR beta chain under discussion was sequenced for a study of blood T cell repertoires in COVID-19. About the study: Samples of COVID-19 (acute and convalescent) were obtained from the United States, Italy and Spain.

The CDR3 has 14 amino acids. The V and J ends lost 4 bases and 2 bases, in that order; junction bases with no gene match: 2. Germline V lookup: CDR1 SGHAT, CDR2 FQNNGV. In the original workflow: Reference gene primer amplification gave estimated nucleated cell counts. The repertoire was sequenced with immunoSEQ multiplex PCR; TCRdb's copy has only in-frame clones and lacks some. The V and J calls and clone size are taken from that table; D and trimming were inferred from the DNA. The sample includes some 230,000 clones, about 80% of them seen just once. Sequenced input: peripheral blood. This chain connects TRBV11-2 to TRBJ2-7; 10 bases agree with TRBD1. The receptor comes from an older woman with acute or convalescent COVID-19. The CDR3 DNA is TGTGCCAGCAGCTACGGACAGGGGGCCTACGAGCAGTACTTC. This sequence encodes CASSYGQGAYEQYF. Filled out from reference TRBV11-2 and TRBJ2-7, the complete variable domain reads EAGVAQSPRYKIIEKRQSVAFWCNPISGHATLYWYQQILGQGPKLLIQFQNNGVVDDSQLPKDRFSAERLKGVDSTLKIQPAKLEDSAVYLCASSYGQGAYEQYFGPGTRLTVT.